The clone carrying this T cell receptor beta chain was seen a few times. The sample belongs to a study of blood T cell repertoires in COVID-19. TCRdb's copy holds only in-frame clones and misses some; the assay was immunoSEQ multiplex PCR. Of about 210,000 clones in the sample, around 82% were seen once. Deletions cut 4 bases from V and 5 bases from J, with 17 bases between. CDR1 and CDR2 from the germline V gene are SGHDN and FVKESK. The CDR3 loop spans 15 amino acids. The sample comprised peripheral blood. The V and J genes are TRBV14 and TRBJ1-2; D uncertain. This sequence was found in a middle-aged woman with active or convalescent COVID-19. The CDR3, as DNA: TGTGCCAGCAGCCCCCCGACACAAGCCCTGTATGGCTACACCTTC. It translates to CASSPPTQALYGYTF.